This entry is about one T cell receptor beta chain. Its antigen remains undetermined. No clone much larger than this one lies a single base away; base qualities are absent. The data were taken from a study of PD-L1 blockade in urothelial cancer (dated by TCRdb to the late 2010s). Study-wide context: All patients started therapy in the mid-2010s and received atezolizumab 1,200 mg intravenously every 3 weeks. Pretreatment tumor samples, along with matched peripheral blood collected serially before and after atezolizumab treatment, underwent TCR sequencing. Durable clinical benefit was achieved by nine patients and was not achieved by 20 patients. About 85% of the roughly 29 patients were males with bladder-origin urothelial cancer, and about 65% of the roughly 30 reported a prior smoking history. An ECOG performance status of 0 or 1 was recorded for the patients, and 0 to 3 prior chemotherapy regimens had been received by the patients. An exploratory multi-omic analysis was conducted of the somatic, immune and clinical correlates of response to PD-L1 blockade with atezolizumab in urothelial cancer. Whole exome sequencing and RNA sequencing of pretreatment tumors were performed alongside TCR sequencing in the same patients. Around 29 patients had pretreatment blood TCR-seq, some 25 had at least one posttreatment blood collection, and some 25 had tumor TCR-seq. Blood samples were analyzed 3 weeks after the start of treatment (second dose) and 6 weeks after the start of treatment. Durable clinical benefit was defined as a progression-free survival longer than 6 months, and TCR features were additionally tested against progression-free survival and overall survival. Blood samples gave median yields of around 150,000 T cells and around 88,000 unique TCRs, along with a median clonality of 0.080. What the work shows at the level of the full study, not this receptor alone: Small sample size (n of about 30) and many exploratory analyses mean the results are intended to be hypothesis-generating. Greater expansion of tumor-associated TCR clones in peripheral blood 3 weeks after the start of treatment was observed in patients with durable benefit (n of about 20, p = 0.022). A pretreatment peripheral blood TCR clonality below the median was linked to improved progression-free and overall survival.

Each PCR received spiked-in synthetic TCR analog templates so that absolute template abundance could be estimated from read counts. The immunoSEQ assay was used to amplify TCRbeta CDR3 regions from genomic DNA with bias-controlled V and J gene primers. Sequencing of rearranged TCRbeta segments was done at approximately 20X coverage. In the authors' own workflow: Sequencing errors were corrected by clustering, and CDR3s were annotated against IMGT so that V, D and J genes could be assigned. Downstream analyses used only productive TCRbeta rearrangements and left out out-of-frame or stop-codon sequences. Clonality was calculated as one minus the Shannon entropy normalized by the log of the number of unique productive sequences. Fisher's exact test with Benjamini-Hochberg correction, using a cutoff of adjusted p below 0.01, was how clones that differed between time points or between blood and tumor were identified. The table comes from immuneACCESS by way of TCRdb, which keeps in-frame sequences with V and J called. Part of the clones is missing from these tables; in studies checked, under half for an unresolved V gene and the rest for unknown reasons. That table supplies the V and J calls and clone size; D and trimming were determined from the DNA. The sample has some 41,000 clones on record, roughly 84% of them singletons. Roughly 2.5% of the sample comes from the top ten.

Here V drops 10 bases and J drops 5 bases, and the junction holds 8 bases not matched to any gene. The CDR3 starts with the cysteine, ends with the phenylalanine, and has 13 residues. Left in the record is the CDR3 DNA by itself, 39 bases read in frame from the first base. Looking up the germline V gene (reference sequence) yields CDR1 MNHNY and CDR2 SVGAGI. The time point label, as the study defines it: peripheral blood 6 weeks after treatment start. The cohort included about 30 patients with locally advanced or metastatic urothelial carcinoma who were treated at Memorial Sloan Kettering on a trial protocol. Peripheral blood mononuclear cells were collected from each patient pretreatment and during treatment, giving between 1 and 8 total time points per patient. The Qiagen DNeasy Blood extraction kit was used to purify genomic DNA from total PBMCs and from tumor samples. PBMCs were collected pretreatment and during treatment, and were isolated and stored as previously described.

The sequence is built from TRBV6-6 and TRBJ2-7; 10 of the junction bases match TRBD1. The origin of this receptor is a man aged 70-80 years with urothelial cancer. This sample comprised PBMCs, obtained around atezolizumab (anti-PD-L1) treatment. The nucleotide sequence reads as follows: TGTGCCACCAGGACAGGGGGGCTTGACGAGCAGTACTTC. Translated, it reads CATRTGGLDEQYF.